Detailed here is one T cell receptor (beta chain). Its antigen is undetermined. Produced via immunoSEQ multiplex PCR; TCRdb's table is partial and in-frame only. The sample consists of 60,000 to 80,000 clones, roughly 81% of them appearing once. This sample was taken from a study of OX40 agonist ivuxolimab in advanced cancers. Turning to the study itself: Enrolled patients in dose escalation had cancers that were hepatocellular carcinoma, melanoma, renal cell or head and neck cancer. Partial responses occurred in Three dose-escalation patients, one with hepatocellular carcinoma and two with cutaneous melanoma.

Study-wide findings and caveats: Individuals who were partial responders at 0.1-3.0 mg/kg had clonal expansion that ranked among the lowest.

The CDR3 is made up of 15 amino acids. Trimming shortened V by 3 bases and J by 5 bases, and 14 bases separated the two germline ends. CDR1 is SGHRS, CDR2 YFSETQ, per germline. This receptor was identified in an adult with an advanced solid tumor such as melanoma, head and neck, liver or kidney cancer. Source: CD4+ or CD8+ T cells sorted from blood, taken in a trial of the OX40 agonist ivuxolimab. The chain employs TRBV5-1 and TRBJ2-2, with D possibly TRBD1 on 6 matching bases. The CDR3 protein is CASSYTDRGTGELFF. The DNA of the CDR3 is TGCGCCAGCAGCTATACGGACAGAGGGACCGGGGAGCTGTTTTTT.